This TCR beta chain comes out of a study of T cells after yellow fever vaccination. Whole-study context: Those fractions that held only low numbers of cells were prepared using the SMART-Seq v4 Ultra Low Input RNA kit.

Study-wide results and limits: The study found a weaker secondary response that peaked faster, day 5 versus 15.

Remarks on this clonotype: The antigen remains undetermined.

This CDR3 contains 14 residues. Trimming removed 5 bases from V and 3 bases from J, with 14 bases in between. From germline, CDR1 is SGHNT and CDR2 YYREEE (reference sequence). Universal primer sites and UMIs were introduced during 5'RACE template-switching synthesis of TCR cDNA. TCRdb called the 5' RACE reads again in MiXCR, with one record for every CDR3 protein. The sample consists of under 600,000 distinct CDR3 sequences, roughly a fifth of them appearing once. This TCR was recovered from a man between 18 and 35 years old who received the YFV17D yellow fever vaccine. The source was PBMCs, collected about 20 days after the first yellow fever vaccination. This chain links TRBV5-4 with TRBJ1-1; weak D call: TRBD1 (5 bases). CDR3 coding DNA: TGTGCCAGCAGTCCCCGACAGTTTCACACTGAAGCTTTCTTT. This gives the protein CASSPRQFHTEAFF.